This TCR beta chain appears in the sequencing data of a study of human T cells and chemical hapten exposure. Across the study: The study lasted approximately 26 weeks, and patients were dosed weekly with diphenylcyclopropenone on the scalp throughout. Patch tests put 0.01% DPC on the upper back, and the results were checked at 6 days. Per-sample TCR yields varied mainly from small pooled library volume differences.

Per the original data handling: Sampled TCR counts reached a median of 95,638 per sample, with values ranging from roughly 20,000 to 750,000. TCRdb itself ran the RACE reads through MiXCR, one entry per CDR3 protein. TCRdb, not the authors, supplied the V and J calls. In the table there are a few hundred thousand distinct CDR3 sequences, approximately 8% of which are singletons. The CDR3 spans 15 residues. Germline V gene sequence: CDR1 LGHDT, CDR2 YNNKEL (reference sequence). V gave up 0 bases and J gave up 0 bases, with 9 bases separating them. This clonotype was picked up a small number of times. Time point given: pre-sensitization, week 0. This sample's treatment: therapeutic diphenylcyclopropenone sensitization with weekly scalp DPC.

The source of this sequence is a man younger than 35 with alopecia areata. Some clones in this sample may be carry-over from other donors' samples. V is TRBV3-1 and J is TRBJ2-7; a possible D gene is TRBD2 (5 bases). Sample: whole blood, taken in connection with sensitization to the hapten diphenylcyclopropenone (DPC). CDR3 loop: CASSQDLGSSYEQYV. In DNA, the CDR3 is TGTGCCAGCAGCCAAGACCTAGGGAGCTCCTACGAGCAGTACGTC.